A selection of T cell receptor beta chains follows, all from one sample in a study of T cell responses to AZD1222 COVID-19 vaccine. Here immunoSEQ multiplex PCR was the method, and the copy in TCRdb shows in-frame clones only, minus some. The sample consists of some 130,000 clones, approximately 90% of them appearing once. The sample was peripheral blood, taken 28 days after the second AZD1222 dose. Receptors were obtained from an adult who received the AZD1222 COVID-19 vaccine. The CDR3 runs from the conserved cysteine through the conserved F or W. A D gene is named only where the DNA matches it firmly. The size entry is marked missing in some rows and otherwise reads once, few, many or a size class.

v_call	clone_size	d_call	j_call	cdr3_aa	cdr3_nt
TRBV7-2	-	-	TRBJ1-6	CASSRGGIYNSPLHF	TGTGCCAGCAGCCGGGGGGGAATCTATAATTCACCCCTCCACTTT
TRBV2	-	-	TRBJ2-7	CASSSGNAREQYF	TGTGCCAGCAGCTCAGGGAACGCTCGCGAGCAGTACTTC
TRBV12-3/TRBV12-4	once	-	TRBJ2-2	CASSWNTGELFF	TGTGCCAGCAGTTGGAACACCGGGGAGCTGTTTTTT
TRBV27	-	TRBD1	TRBJ2-7	CASSFSTGDTHYEQYF	TGTGCCAGCAGTTTCTCGACAGGGGACACTCATTACGAGCAGTACTTC
TRBV18	-	-	TRBJ2-7	CASSPFRDRYEQYF	TGTGCCAGCTCACCATTCAGGGACCGCTACGAGCAGTACTTC
TRBV18	-	-	TRBJ1-2	CASSSDRSYNYGYTF	TGTGCCAGCTCGTCCGACAGGAGCTATAACTATGGCTACACCTTC
TRBV6-5	-	-	TRBJ2-7	CASIGWVHEQYF	TGTGCCAGCATCGGTTGGGTTCACGAGCAGTACTTC
TRBV9	-	-	TRBJ1-3	CASSVAQGQRGNTIYF	TGTGCCAGCAGCGTTGCTCAGGGTCAGCGGGGAAACACCATATATTTT
TRBV9	-	-	TRBJ1-3	CASSVVAGTGNTIYF	TGTGCCAGCAGCGTAGTCGCAGGGACTGGAAACACCATATATTTT
TRBV20-1	-	-	TRBJ1-5	CSASFYGDSNQPQHF	TGCAGTGCTAGTTTTTATGGGGATAGCAATCAGCCCCAGCATTTT
TRBV12-3/TRBV12-4	-	-	TRBJ2-1	CASVRDYNEQFF	TGTGCCAGCGTACGGGACTACAATGAGCAGTTCTTC
TRBV2	-	TRBD2	TRBJ2-1	CASSMTRWGGRVVNEQFF	TGTGCCAGCAGTATGACACGCTGGGGCGGGAGGGTGGTCAATGAGCAGTTCTTC
TRBV20-1	-	-	TRBJ1-4	CSASFTGNEKLFF	TGCAGTGCTAGTTTTACAGGGAATGAAAAACTGTTTTTT
TRBV9	-	-	TRBJ1-2	CASSVDPGDYGYTF	TGTGCCAGCAGCGTAGATCCAGGGGACTATGGCTACACCTTC
TRBV5-5	-	-	TRBJ1-2	CASSLGLEAGYGYTF	TGTGCCAGCAGCTTAGGCCTCGAGGCGGGCTATGGCTACACCTTC
TRBV27	-	TRBD1	TRBJ1-5	CATSRTGGNQPQHF	TGTGCCACCTCACGGACAGGCGGCAATCAGCCCCAGCATTTT
TRBV3-1/TRBV3-2	-	TRBD2	TRBJ2-3	CASSQGREGRSDTQYF	TGTGCCAGCAGCCAAGGGCGGGAGGGCCGATCAGATACGCAGTATTTT
TRBV19	-	-	TRBJ2-7	CASSMHGSDEQYF	TGTGCCAGTAGTATGCACGGGAGCGACGAGCAGTACTTC
TRBV7-2	-	TRBD2	TRBJ2-1	CASSSKASGDYNEQFF	TGTGCCAGCAGCTCTAAGGCTAGCGGGGACTACAATGAGCAGTTCTTC
TRBV6-5	-	TRBD2	TRBJ2-3	CASSYTGGPVDTQYF	TGTGCCAGCAGTTATACGGGAGGGCCCGTGGATACGCAGTATTTT
TRBV27	-	-	TRBJ1-6	CASSFRPPYNSPLHF	TGTGCCAGCAGTTTCAGGCCACCCTATAATTCACCCCTCCACTTT
TRBV27	-	-	TRBJ1-5	CASSPNDRHQPQHF	TGTGCCAGCAGTCCGAACGACAGACATCAGCCCCAGCATTTT
TRBV12-3/TRBV12-4	-	-	TRBJ2-7	CASSRGYEQYF	TGTGCCAGCAGCAGGGGCTACGAGCAGTACTTC
TRBV5-6	-	-	TRBJ1-2	CASSLVRTNYGYTF	TGTGCCAGCAGCTTGGTGCGCACCAACTATGGCTACACCTTC
TRBV29-1	-	-	TRBJ2-1	CSAVIWAYNEQFF	TGCAGTGCAGTCATTTGGGCTTACAATGAGCAGTTCTTC
TRBV6-5	-	TRBD1	TRBJ1-1	CASSYLQGASNTEAFF	TGTGCCAGCAGTTACCTACAGGGGGCTTCTAACACTGAAGCTTTCTTT
TRBV12-3/TRBV12-4	-	-	TRBJ1-5	CASSLWGDQPQHF	TGTGCCAGCAGTTTGTGGGGCGATCAGCCCCAGCATTTT
TRBV5-1	-	TRBD2	TRBJ2-3	CASTIGTSGSTDTQYF	TGCGCCAGTACCATCGGGACTAGCGGGAGCACAGATACGCAGTATTTT